This TCR beta chain comes out of a study of early T cells in non-severe SARS-CoV-2 infection. To note about this clonotype: Its antigen is unknown.

The length of the CDR3 is 15 residues. Germline-derived CDR1 and CDR2 are MGHRA and YSYEKL. Deletions cut 4 bases from V and 10 bases from J, with 22 bases between. Study-wide findings and caveats: Using VDJdb, the matching emphasized anti-spike CD8 responses while missing private and CD4 specificities.

Researchers tagged individual cDNA molecules with unique molecular identifiers. TCRdb re-called the 5' RACE reads with MiXCR, one entry per CDR3 protein. This table has tens of thousands of distinct CDR3 sequences, about 15% appearing once. The chain employs TRBV4-1 and TRBJ1-1; D gene uncertain. The sequences come from whole blood, collected at baseline. This receptor was taken from an adult who was a healthcare worker with PCR-confirmed SARS-CoV-2 infection or an uninfected control (not recorded which). DNA for the CDR3: TGCGCCAGCAGCCGCCCTTACACAGAGGAGGTCGGAGCTTTCTTT. Translation gives CASSRPYTEEVGAFF.